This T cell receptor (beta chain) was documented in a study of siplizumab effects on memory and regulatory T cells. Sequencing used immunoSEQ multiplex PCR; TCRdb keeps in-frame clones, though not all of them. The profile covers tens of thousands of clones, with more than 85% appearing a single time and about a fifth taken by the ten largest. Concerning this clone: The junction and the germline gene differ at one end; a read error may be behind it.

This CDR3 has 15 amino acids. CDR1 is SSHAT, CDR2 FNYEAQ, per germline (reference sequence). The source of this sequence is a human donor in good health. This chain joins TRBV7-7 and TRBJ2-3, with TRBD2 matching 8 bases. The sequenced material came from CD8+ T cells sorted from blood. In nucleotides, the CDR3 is TGTGCTAGCAGCTTAGCACTAGCGGACACAGATACGCAGTATTTT. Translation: CASSLALADTDTQYF. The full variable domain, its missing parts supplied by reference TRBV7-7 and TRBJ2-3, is GAGVSQSPRYKVTKRGQDVTLRCDPISSHATLYWYQQALGQGPEFLTYFNYEAQPDKSGLPSDRFSAERPEGSISTLTIQRTEQRDSAMYRCASSLALADTDTQYFGPGTRLTVL.